The 14 T cell receptor beta chains in this list originate from one sample, sequenced in a study of blood T cell repertoires in COVID-19 (TCRdb year 2020). The library was prepared using the immunoSEQ multiplex PCR assay. TCRdb retrieved this table from immuneACCESS and kept in-frame rearrangements only. Not all clones are present; in checked studies, unresolved V genes account for under half, and no reason is known for the remainder. Recorded for this sample are hundreds of thousands of clones; approximately 83% of them occurred a single time. The ten largest account for around 7% of the sample. Material: peripheral blood. The source is a woman in her forties or fifties with acute or convalescent COVID-19.

There are a few counts of this clone. The gene calls are TRBV29-1 and TRBJ1-4, with 9 bases aligning to TRBD1. The CDR3 has 13 amino acids. Germline values: CDR1 SQVTM, CDR2 ANQGSEA. After removal of 4 bases from V and 8 bases from J, the junction contained 5 bases not matched to a gene. The CDR3 DNA follows: TGCAGCGTTGGGGGACAGGGAGGGGAAAAACTGTTTTTT. Amino acid sequence: CSVGGQGGEKLFF.

This rearrangement joins TRBV18 to TRBJ1-1, with D tentatively TRBD1 (6 bases). Germline CDR1 KGHSH, CDR2 LQKENI. The CDR3 has 15 residues. Trimming shortened V by 3 bases and J by 2 bases, and 13 bases separated the two germline ends. The DNA for the CDR3 is TGTGCCAGCTCACCGAGTTGGGGGCAAAACACTGAAGCTTTCTTT. Protein: CASSPSWGQNTEAFF. The full variable domain, rest sourced from reference TRBV18 and TRBJ1-1, is NAGVMQNPRHLVRRRGQEARLRCSPMKGHSHVYWYRQLPEEGLKFMVYLQKENIIDESGMPKERFSAEFPKEGPSILRIQQVVRGDSAAYFCASSPSWGQNTEAFFGQGTRLTVV.

V gene TRBV5-1 combines with J gene TRBJ2-3, with D possibly TRBD2 on 6 matching bases. CDR3 length: 13 residues. Trimming took 7 bases from V and 1 from J, leaving 10 bases between them. The V gene's germline CDR1 is SGHRS and CDR2 YFSETQ. DNA for the CDR3: TGCGCCAGCTCGGAGGGACGCACAGATACGCAGTATTTT. It is translated as CASSEGRTDTQYF. Full variable domain (rest looked up from reference TRBV5-1 and TRBJ2-3): KAGVTQTPRYLIKTRGQQVTLSCSPISGHRSVSWYQQTPGQGLQFLFEYFSETQRNKGNFPGRFSGRQFSNSRSEMNVSTLELGDSALYLCASSEGRTDTQYFGPGTRLTVL.

The CDR3 reads CASRTPGGNTEAFF. CDR3 coding DNA: TGTGCCAGCCGGACCCCAGGGGGGAACACTGAAGCTTTCTTT. The V call is TRBV7-2, the J call TRBJ1-1, with 7 positions matching TRBD1. The trim removed 8 bases at V and 1 base at J, leaving 7 bases unmatched. The CDR3 is 14 residues long. CDR1 is SGHTA, CDR2 FQGNSA, per germline.

The V gene is TRBV7-2, the J gene TRBJ2-2; 14 nucleotides line up with TRBD2. The CDR3 is 16 amino acids. V shed 5 bases, J shed 5 bases, and the junction held 4 bases outside the gene matches. Germline V gene data show CDR1 as SGHTA and CDR2 as FQGNSA. This chain's CDR3 is CASSPRTSGRTGELFF. The CDR3 DNA reads as TGTGCCAGCAGCCCCCGGACTAGCGGGAGGACCGGGGAGCTGTTTTTT.

The V and J genes are TRBV7-8 and TRBJ1-6; 7 bases map to TRBD1. Germline V CDR1 and CDR2: SGHVS, FQNEAQ. The CDR3 runs 18 residues. The V gene end was trimmed by 5 bases and the J gene end by 2 bases; junction bases not matched to a gene: 12. The CDR3 sequence: CASSRRERGQTYNSPLHF. CDR3 nucleotide sequence: TGTGCCAGCAGCCGACGCGAACGGGGACAGACCTATAATTCACCCCTCCACTTT.

The V gene is TRBV14, the J gene TRBJ2-7, with 8 bases fitting TRBD2. The trim removed 4 bases at V and 4 bases at J, leaving 3 bases unmatched. The CDR3 sequence is 13 residues long. Germline CDR1 reads SGHDN; CDR2 reads FVKESK. The CDR3 here is CASSLSGGYEQYF. The CDR3 DNA reads TGTGCCAGCAGCCTAAGCGGGGGTTACGAGCAGTACTTC.

V gene TRBV19 combines with J gene TRBJ1-5; TRBD1 agrees at 8 bases. The CDR3 sequence is 14 residues long. V lost 3 bases and J lost 5; bases outside the gene matches: 3. Germline V lookup: CDR1 LNHDA, CDR2 SQIVND (reference sequence). The CDR3 DNA is TGTGCCAGTAGTATTATGACAGGGGATCAGCCCCAGCATTTT. It codes for CASSIMTGDQPQHF.

This clone showed up just a few times. The rearrangement links TRBV14 to TRBJ2-4; 12 positions agree with TRBD2. The CDR3 covers 15 residues. V lost 1 base to trimming and J lost 13 bases; unmatched junction nucleotides: 8. The germline gives CDR1 SGHDN, CDR2 FVKESK. CDR3 bases: TGTGCCAGCAGCCAAGTTCCTAGCGGGAGGGGAAGGCAGTACTTC. As protein: CASSQVPSGRGRQYF.

The gene calls are TRBV30 and TRBJ1-2; 7 bases are a match to TRBD1. Germline V gene sequence: CDR1 GTSNPN, CDR2 SVGIG (reference sequence). The CDR3 runs to 13 residues. V shed 4 bases, J shed 5 bases, and the junction held 7 bases outside the gene matches. CDR3 region: CAWKLGQTYGYTF. DNA for the CDR3: TGTGCCTGGAAGTTGGGACAGACATATGGCTACACCTTC.

The table lists this clone with a few counts. At the DNA level, this CDR3 is encoded by other sequences in the same sample as well. The V call is TRBV5-4, the J call TRBJ2-7; 8 nucleotides match TRBD1. Germline-derived CDR1 and CDR2 are SGHNT and YYREEE (reference sequence). V dropped 2 bases and J dropped 3; count of bases not matched to a gene: 1. This CDR3 has 13 amino acids. CDR3 region: CASSLTGGYEQYF. In DNA form, the CDR3 reads TGTGCCAGCAGCTTAACAGGGGGCTACGAGCAGTACTTC.

The chain is built from TRBV28 and TRBJ2-3; 7 bases map to TRBD1. The CDR3 consists of 15 residues. Germline CDR1 and CDR2: MDHEN and SYDVKM. The trim removed 3 bases at V and 0 bases at J, leaving 3 bases unmatched. The CDR3 nucleotides read TGTGCCAGCAGTTTTGGCAGGGGGAGCACAGATACGCAGTATTTT. It encodes CASSFGRGSTDTQYF.

The CDR3 reads CSALAGSEQYF. CDR3 DNA: TGCAGTGCCCTCGCGGGGAGCGAGCAGTACTTC. V and J are TRBV20-1 and TRBJ2-7, with D perhaps TRBD2 (6 bases). This CDR3 is built from 11 residues. In germline, CDR1 is DFQATT, CDR2 SNEGSKA (reference sequence). The germline V and J ends were trimmed by 6 bases and 6 bases, with 12 bases remaining between them.

The gene calls are TRBV4-1 and TRBJ2-1; 11 bases are shared with TRBD2. Looked up from germline, CDR1 is MGHRA and CDR2 is YSYEKL. The CDR3 spans 18 residues. V was pared by 3 bases and J by 0 bases, with 7 bases of the junction left unmatched. CDR3 nucleotides: TGCGCCAGCAGCCATTTTAGCGGGGGGGGCGGCTCCTACAATGAGCAGTTCTTC. Translated: CASSHFSGGGGSYNEQFF.